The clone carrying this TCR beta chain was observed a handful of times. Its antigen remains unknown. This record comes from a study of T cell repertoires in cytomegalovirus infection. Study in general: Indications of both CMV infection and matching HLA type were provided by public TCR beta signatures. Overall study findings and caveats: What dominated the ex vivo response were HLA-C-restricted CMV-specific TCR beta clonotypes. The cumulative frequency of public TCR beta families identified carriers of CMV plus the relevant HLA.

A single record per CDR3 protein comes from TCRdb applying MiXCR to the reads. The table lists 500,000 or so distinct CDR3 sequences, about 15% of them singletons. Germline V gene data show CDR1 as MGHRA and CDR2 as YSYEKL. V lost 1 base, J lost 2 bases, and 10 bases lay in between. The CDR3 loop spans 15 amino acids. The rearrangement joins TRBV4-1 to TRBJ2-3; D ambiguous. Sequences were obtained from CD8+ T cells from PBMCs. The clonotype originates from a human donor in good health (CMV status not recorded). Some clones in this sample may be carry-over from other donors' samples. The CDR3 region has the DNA TGCGCCAGCAGCCAAGCCTGGAGTCCCACAGATACGCAGTATTTT. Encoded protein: CASSQAWSPTDTQYF.